These T cell receptor beta chains were read from a single sample in a study of blood T cell repertoires in COVID-19. Here immunoSEQ multiplex PCR was the method, and the copy in TCRdb shows in-frame clones only, minus some. The sample carries some 93,000 clones, 86% recorded once. Specimen: peripheral blood. Receptors originate from a man aged 50-60 years with acute or convalescent COVID-19. The CDR3 runs from the conserved cysteine through the conserved F or W. The order of the fields is CDR3 DNA, CDR3 protein, V gene, J gene, clone size, D gene. A D gene is named only where the DNA matches it firmly. Where a row states a size, it is once, few, many or the class of an expanded clone; other rows omit it.

cdr3_nt: TGTGCCAGCAGCGGACAGTATGGCTACACCTTC
cdr3_aa: CASSGQYGYTF
v_call: TRBV6-6
j_call: TRBJ1-2
clone_size: few
d_call: -

cdr3_nt: TGTGCCAGCAGTTCGGGACTAGCGGGCCGCTACGAGCAGTACTTC
cdr3_aa: CASSSGLAGRYEQYF
v_call: TRBV27
j_call: TRBJ2-7
clone_size: -
d_call: TRBD2

cdr3_nt: TGTGCCTGGAAGCGGTCCGGGACTAGCGGGAACACCTACAATGAGCAGTTCTTC
cdr3_aa: CAWKRSGTSGNTYNEQFF
v_call: TRBV30
j_call: TRBJ2-1
clone_size: -
d_call: TRBD2

cdr3_nt: TGTGCCATCAGCGGACAGGGCCTCAATCAGCCCCAGCATTTT
cdr3_aa: CAISGQGLNQPQHF
v_call: TRBV10-3
j_call: TRBJ1-5
clone_size: -
d_call: TRBD1

cdr3_nt: TGTGCCAGTAGCCGAGAGGGCGGCGTGAGGGTGTACGAGCAGTACTTC
cdr3_aa: CASSREGGVRVYEQYF
v_call: TRBV19
j_call: TRBJ2-7
clone_size: -
d_call: -

cdr3_nt: TGTGCCAGCAGTTATGACAGGGCCGAAAAACTGTTTTTT
cdr3_aa: CASSYDRAEKLFF
v_call: TRBV6-5
j_call: TRBJ1-4
clone_size: -
d_call: TRBD1

cdr3_nt: TGTGCCAGCAGCTCTTGGACTCCGTCCGGCGAGCAGTACTTC
cdr3_aa: CASSSWTPSGEQYF
v_call: TRBV7-2
j_call: TRBJ2-7
clone_size: once
d_call: -

cdr3_nt: TGTGCCAGCTCACCACAGGAGAATCAGCCCCAGCATTTT
cdr3_aa: CASSPQENQPQHF
v_call: TRBV18
j_call: TRBJ1-5
clone_size: -
d_call: -

cdr3_nt: TGTGCCAGCAGCCAAGATTTACGGGGGAGGGCCGGGGAGACCCAGTACTTC
cdr3_aa: CASSQDLRGRAGETQYF
v_call: TRBV4-2
j_call: TRBJ2-5
clone_size: -
d_call: TRBD2

cdr3_nt: TGTGCCACCAGCAGAGACCGTCTTGATCAGCCCCAGCATTTT
cdr3_aa: CATSRDRLDQPQHF
v_call: TRBV15
j_call: TRBJ1-5
clone_size: -
d_call: -

cdr3_nt: TGTGCCAGCAGCTTCAGGACAGGGGGCCTTGGCTACACCTTC
cdr3_aa: CASSFRTGGLGYTF
v_call: TRBV5-5
j_call: TRBJ1-2
clone_size: once
d_call: TRBD1

cdr3_nt: TGTGCCAGCAGCGATCACAATAGCGGCAGCTCCTACAATGAGCAGTTCTTC
cdr3_aa: CASSDHNSGSSYNEQFF
v_call: TRBV7-9
j_call: TRBJ2-1
clone_size: -
d_call: -

cdr3_nt: TGTGCCAGCAGTCCAGGGACTAGCGGGAGGGCCTACAATGAGCAGTTCTTC
cdr3_aa: CASSPGTSGRAYNEQFF
v_call: TRBV6-6
j_call: TRBJ2-1
clone_size: once
d_call: TRBD2

cdr3_nt: TGTGCCAGTAGTGCATCCCGACAGGGGAATGAAAAACTGTTTTTT
cdr3_aa: CASSASRQGNEKLFF
v_call: TRBV19
j_call: TRBJ1-4
clone_size: -
d_call: TRBD1

cdr3_nt: TGTGCCAGCAGTAGCGGAGGTGAAGCTTTCTTT
cdr3_aa: CASSSGGEAFF
v_call: TRBV6-5
j_call: TRBJ1-1
clone_size: -
d_call: -

cdr3_nt: TGTGCCAGCAGCCGTTGGACAGGGGGCAAGGGCACTGAAGCTTTCTTT
cdr3_aa: CASSRWTGGKGTEAFF
v_call: TRBV7-2
j_call: TRBJ1-1
clone_size: -
d_call: TRBD1

cdr3_nt: TGCGCCAGCAGCGAAGATCCCTTCGGCGAGCAGTACTTC
cdr3_aa: CASSEDPFGEQYF
v_call: TRBV4-1
j_call: TRBJ2-7
clone_size: once
d_call: -

cdr3_nt: TGCGCCAGCAGCCAGGACGGGGCTGAAGCTTTCTTT
cdr3_aa: CASSQDGAEAFF
v_call: TRBV5-1
j_call: TRBJ1-1
clone_size: -
d_call: -

cdr3_nt: TGCGCCAGCAGCCAAACGACAGGGGCGGACTATGGCTACACCTTC
cdr3_aa: CASSQTTGADYGYTF
v_call: TRBV4-1
j_call: TRBJ1-2
clone_size: -
d_call: TRBD1

cdr3_nt: TGCAGCGTCGTGGGAGGCGGGATGAACACTGAAGCTTTCTTT
cdr3_aa: CSVVGGGMNTEAFF
v_call: TRBV29-1
j_call: TRBJ1-1
clone_size: once
d_call: -

cdr3_nt: TGTGCCAGCAGCCGGACTAGCGCTAACACCGGGGAGCTGTTTTTT
cdr3_aa: CASSRTSANTGELFF
v_call: TRBV6-5
j_call: TRBJ2-2
clone_size: -
d_call: TRBD2

cdr3_nt: TGTGCCAGCAGCTTAACGGCAGGGGGAGAGCAGTACTTC
cdr3_aa: CASSLTAGGEQYF
v_call: TRBV7-3
j_call: TRBJ2-7
clone_size: -
d_call: TRBD1

cdr3_nt: TGTGCCTGGAGCCCCGGCGGAAAGAATGAAAAACTGTTTTTT
cdr3_aa: CAWSPGGKNEKLFF
v_call: TRBV30
j_call: TRBJ1-4
clone_size: -
d_call: -

cdr3_nt: TGCGCCAGCAGCTTGGGTCAGGGGACGACCACTGAAGCTTTCTTT
cdr3_aa: CASSLGQGTTTEAFF
v_call: TRBV5-1
j_call: TRBJ1-1
clone_size: -
d_call: -

cdr3_nt: TGCGCCAGCAGCTTGCAGGGCCGGGGAGGCCACGAGCAGTACTTC
cdr3_aa: CASSLQGRGGHEQYF
v_call: TRBV5-1
j_call: TRBJ2-7
clone_size: -
d_call: -

cdr3_nt: TGCGCCAGCAGTGAGTGGAGACTAGCGGGAAATGAGCAGTTCTTC
cdr3_aa: CASSEWRLAGNEQFF
v_call: TRBV10-1
j_call: TRBJ2-1
clone_size: -
d_call: TRBD2

cdr3_nt: TGTGCCAGCAGCTTAGAAGGGGCCGGCTATGGCTACACCTTC
cdr3_aa: CASSLEGAGYGYTF
v_call: TRBV7-9
j_call: TRBJ1-2
clone_size: -
d_call: -

cdr3_nt: TGCAGCGTTACACGGACGGGAAACTATGGCTACACCTTC
cdr3_aa: CSVTRTGNYGYTF
v_call: TRBV29-1
j_call: TRBJ1-2
clone_size: -
d_call: -

cdr3_nt: TGTGCCTGGAGCACTGGGAGCTCTTCACCCCTCCACTTT
cdr3_aa: CAWSTGSSSPLHF
v_call: TRBV30
j_call: TRBJ1-6
clone_size: -
d_call: -

cdr3_nt: TGTGCCACAGCGGCCGGGACAGCATCCTACGAGCAGTACTTC
cdr3_aa: CATAAGTASYEQYF
v_call: TRBV19
j_call: TRBJ2-7
clone_size: -
d_call: TRBD1

cdr3_nt: TGCGCCAGCAGCGCGGAGACAGGAGGCCCCTACGAGCAGTACTTC
cdr3_aa: CASSAETGGPYEQYF
v_call: TRBV5-1
j_call: TRBJ2-7
clone_size: -
d_call: -

cdr3_nt: TGCAGTGCCTACAGCGGGAGTACTCCGTTCTTC
cdr3_aa: CSAYSGSTPFF
v_call: TRBV20-1
j_call: TRBJ2-1
clone_size: -
d_call: TRBD2

cdr3_nt: TGTGCCAGCAGTTTGGGCCTTCAGCAGTACTTC
cdr3_aa: CASSLGLQQYF
v_call: TRBV12-3/TRBV12-4
j_call: TRBJ2-7
clone_size: -
d_call: -

cdr3_nt: TGTGCCTGGAGTTGGGACACTTCCTACGAGCAGTACTTC
cdr3_aa: CAWSWDTSYEQYF
v_call: TRBV30
j_call: TRBJ2-7
clone_size: -
d_call: -

cdr3_nt: TGTGCCAGCAGCTTAAGGGGATCCCCCAAAAACATTCAGTACTTC
cdr3_aa: CASSLRGSPKNIQYF
v_call: TRBV7-9
j_call: TRBJ2-4
clone_size: -
d_call: -

cdr3_nt: TGTGCCAGCAGCTTCGACAGTAACTATGGCTACACCTTC
cdr3_aa: CASSFDSNYGYTF
v_call: TRBV11-2
j_call: TRBJ1-2
clone_size: -
d_call: -

cdr3_nt: TGTGCCAGCAGCTTGGCAGGGGGAAGGACTGAAGCTTTCTTT
cdr3_aa: CASSLAGGRTEAFF
v_call: TRBV5-4
j_call: TRBJ1-1
clone_size: -
d_call: TRBD1

cdr3_nt: TGCGCCAGCAGTGATACAGGGCTGGATGTTGATGGCTACACCTTC
cdr3_aa: CASSDTGLDVDGYTF
v_call: TRBV10-2
j_call: TRBJ1-2
clone_size: -
d_call: -

cdr3_nt: TGCGCCAGCAGCTCGACTGCGGGACAGGAAAAAGCTTTCTTT
cdr3_aa: CASSSTAGQEKAFF
v_call: TRBV5-1
j_call: TRBJ1-1
clone_size: -
d_call: TRBD1

cdr3_nt: TGTGCTAGTGGTTCCAGGGGAAATGAGCAGTTCTTC
cdr3_aa: CASGSRGNEQFF
v_call: TRBV12-5
j_call: TRBJ2-1
clone_size: -
d_call: -

cdr3_nt: TGTGCCAGCAGCTTTACCGGGAGTAAAGATACGCAGTATTTT
cdr3_aa: CASSFTGSKDTQYF
v_call: TRBV5-5
j_call: TRBJ2-3
clone_size: -
d_call: -

cdr3_nt: TGTGCCAGCAGGGGAGGACTAGCGACCGGGGAGCTGTTTTTT
cdr3_aa: CASRGGLATGELFF
v_call: TRBV5-4
j_call: TRBJ2-2
clone_size: -
d_call: TRBD2

cdr3_nt: TGTGCCAGCAGCGGAGGACAGGGGGCGCGCGACACTGAAGCTTTCTTT
cdr3_aa: CASSGGQGARDTEAFF
v_call: TRBV5-4
j_call: TRBJ1-1
clone_size: -
d_call: TRBD1

cdr3_nt: TGCGCCAGCAGCCGACTACCCTCTGGGCGCCAAGAGACCCAGTACTTC
cdr3_aa: CASSRLPSGRQETQYF
v_call: TRBV5-1
j_call: TRBJ2-5
clone_size: -
d_call: -

cdr3_nt: TGTGCCAGCAGCTTAAGGTGGGGGGTAGCAGGAAACACCATATATTTT
cdr3_aa: CASSLRWGVAGNTIYF
v_call: TRBV7-8
j_call: TRBJ1-3
clone_size: -
d_call: -

cdr3_nt: TGTGCCAGCAGCCAACGGGACAGGCTCTATGGCTACACCTTC
cdr3_aa: CASSQRDRLYGYTF
v_call: TRBV3-1/TRBV3-2
j_call: TRBJ1-2
clone_size: -
d_call: TRBD1

cdr3_nt: TGCGCCAGCAGCTTCAAGGGACAGGAGGGCTCTGGAAACACCATATATTTT
cdr3_aa: CASSFKGQEGSGNTIYF
v_call: TRBV5-1
j_call: TRBJ1-3
clone_size: -
d_call: TRBD1

cdr3_nt: TGTGCCAGCAGTGAATTCCGGGAATACGAGCAGTACTTC
cdr3_aa: CASSEFREYEQYF
v_call: TRBV2
j_call: TRBJ2-7
clone_size: -
d_call: -

cdr3_nt: TGCGCCAGCAGCCAAGATCACAGGGTCCCCTATGGCTACACCTTC
cdr3_aa: CASSQDHRVPYGYTF
v_call: TRBV4-1
j_call: TRBJ1-2
clone_size: -
d_call: -

cdr3_nt: TGCGCCAGCAGCTTGGGACAGAATGGCTACACCTTC
cdr3_aa: CASSLGQNGYTF
v_call: TRBV5-1
j_call: TRBJ1-2
clone_size: -
d_call: -